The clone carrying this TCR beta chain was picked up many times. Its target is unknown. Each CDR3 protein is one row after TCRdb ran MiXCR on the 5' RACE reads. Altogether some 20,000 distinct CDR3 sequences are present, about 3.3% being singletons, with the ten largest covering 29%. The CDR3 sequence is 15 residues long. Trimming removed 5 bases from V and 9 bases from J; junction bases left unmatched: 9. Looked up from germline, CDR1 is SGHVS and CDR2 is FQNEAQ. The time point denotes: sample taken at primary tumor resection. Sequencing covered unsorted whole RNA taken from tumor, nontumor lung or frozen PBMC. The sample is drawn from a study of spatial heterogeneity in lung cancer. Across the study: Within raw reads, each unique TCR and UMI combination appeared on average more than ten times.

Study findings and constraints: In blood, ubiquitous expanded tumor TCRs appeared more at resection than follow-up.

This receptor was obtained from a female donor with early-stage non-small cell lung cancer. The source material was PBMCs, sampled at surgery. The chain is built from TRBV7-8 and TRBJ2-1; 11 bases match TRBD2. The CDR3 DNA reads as TGTGCCAGCAGCCCCCAGGCTAGCGGGAGGATTGAGCAGTTCTTC. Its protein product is CASSPQASGRIEQFF.